This is a list of T cell receptor beta chains from one sample in a study of cytomegalovirus exposure and HLA in healthy donors. TCRdb keeps only in-frame clones here, not all; method: immunoSEQ multiplex PCR. This table has about 87,000 clones, under 9% appearing once. Sample: PBMCs. The receptors come from a man aged 50 to 60 in good health and CMV-seronegative. Both conserved end residues are part of each CDR3. D genes are given only for firm matches. A row's size may be missing; if present it is once, few, many or a size class.

>TRBD1|TRBV18|few|TRBJ2-2
CASSPGTGPGELFF
TGTGCCAGCTCACCCGGGACAGGACCCGGGGAGCTGTTTTTT
>TRBD1|TRBV6-1|.|TRBJ1-5
CASTGGPRQPQHF
TGTGCCAGCACAGGGGGCCCCAGGCAGCCCCAGCATTTT
>TRBD1|TRBV7-2|.|TRBJ1-5
CASSQDRGNQPQNF
TGTGCCAGCAGCCAAGACAGGGGCAATCAGCCCCAGAATTTT
>TRBD2|TRBV5-1|.|TRBJ2-1
CASSFPSGNEQFF
TGCGCCAGCAGCTTTCCTAGCGGCAATGAGCAGTTCTTC
>.|TRBV6-1|few|TRBJ1-5
CASSEELRGRAQPQHF
TGTGCCAGCAGTGAAGAACTCAGGGGACGAGCACAGCCCCAGCATTTT
>.|TRBV9|.|TRBJ1-1
CASSDRAGDFVNTEAFF
TGTGCCAGCAGCGATAGGGCAGGGGATTTCGTGAACACTGAAGCTTTCTTT
>TRBD1|TRBV6-1|.|TRBJ2-2
CASSAQGARMTGELFF
TGTGCCAGCAGTGCACAGGGGGCGCGTATGACCGGGGAGCTGTTTTTT
>.|TRBV27|few|TRBJ1-3
CASTLGGDSINTIYF
TGTGCCAGCACCCTAGGGGGTGATTCTATAAACACCATATATTTT
>.|TRBV29-1|.|TRBJ1-2
CSVWNRKNRGYTF
TGCAGCGTTTGGAACAGGAAGAACCGTGGCTACACCTTC
>TRBD2|TRBV6-5|.|TRBJ2-1
CASSYSGSSYNEQFF
TGTGCCAGCAGTTATAGCGGGAGCTCCTACAATGAGCAGTTCTTC
>.|TRBV4-2|few|TRBJ2-3
CASSQTSPPDTQYF
TGTGCCAGCAGCCAAACCAGTCCCCCAGATACGCAGTATTTT
>TRBD1|TRBV5-5|.|TRBJ1-2
CASSYQTGINYGYTF
TGTGCCAGCAGCTACCAGACAGGGATTAACTATGGCTACACCTTC
>TRBD1|TRBV6-1|.|TRBJ2-2
CASSRDRENTGELFF
TGTGCCAGCAGTAGGGACAGGGAAAACACCGGGGAGCTGTTTTTT
>.|TRBV27|.|TRBJ2-5
CASSLGPQETQYF
TGTGCCAGCAGTTTGGGGCCCCAAGAGACCCAGTACTTC
>.|TRBV5-1|few|TRBJ1-1
CASSSDRLNTEAFF
TGCGCCAGCAGCTCAGACAGGCTGAACACTGAAGCTTTCTTT
>.|TRBV10-2|.|TRBJ1-6
CASSLFDSYNSPLHF
TGCGCCAGCAGTCTATTCGACAGTTATAATTCACCCCTCCACTTT
>.|TRBV6-4|.|TRBJ1-5
CASSDSREGVREEPQHF
TGTGCCAGCAGTGACTCGAGGGAGGGGGTGAGGGAGGAGCCCCAGCATTTT
>TRBD1|TRBV7-9|.|TRBJ2-1
CASSSPGQGAYNEQFF
TGTGCCAGCAGCTCCCCAGGACAGGGGGCTTACAATGAGCAGTTCTTC
>.|TRBV5-1|few|TRBJ2-3
CASSFGGRSTDTQYF
TGCGCCAGCAGCTTCGGGGGGCGAAGCACAGATACGCAGTATTTT
>.|TRBV6-1|few|TRBJ2-7
CASSEISDSPEYF
TGTGCCAGCAGTGAAATTTCGGACAGTCCGGAGTACTTC
>TRBD1|TRBV10-3|few|TRBJ1-2
CAISVVGQISYGYTF
TGTGCCATCAGTGTGGTGGGACAGATAAGCTATGGCTACACCTTC
>TRBD1|TRBV30|.|TRBJ1-2
CAWTRTGGAYGYTF
TGTGCCTGGACCAGGACAGGGGGCGCATATGGCTACACCTTT
>.|TRBV4-2|few|TRBJ2-7
CASSQDFTGSYEQYF
TGTGCCAGCAGCCAAGACTTCACGGGATCCTACGAGCAGTACTTC
>.|TRBV7-2|once|TRBJ2-5
CASRPPAEGETQYF
TGTGCCAGCAGACCGCCCGCGGAGGGGGAGACCCAGTACTTC
>TRBD2|TRBV5-1|.|TRBJ2-5
CASSLGLDGGRETQYF
TGCGCCAGCAGCCTCGGACTAGACGGTGGGCGAGAGACCCAGTACTTC
>TRBD2|TRBV4-2|few|TRBJ2-5
CASSQGEGGGVIQETQYF
TGTGCCAGCAGCCAAGGTGAAGGCGGGGGGGTAATCCAAGAGACCCAGTACTTC
>TRBD2|TRBV6-5|.|TRBJ2-2
CASSSRTSGRLELFF
TGTGCCAGCAGTAGCCGGACTAGCGGGAGGCTGGAGCTGTTTTTT
>TRBD1|TRBV7-2|.|TRBJ2-7
CASSKRVSTGGGYEQYF
TGTGCCAGCAGCAAAAGGGTTTCGACAGGGGGAGGCTACGAGCAGTACTTC
>.|TRBV28|few|TRBJ2-2
CASSLPLSGELFF
TGTGCCAGCAGTTTACCTCTCTCCGGGGAGCTGTTTTTT
>.|TRBV28|.|TRBJ1-5
CASSWGQLQETPQHF
TGTGCCAGCAGTTGGGGGCAACTACAGGAAACGCCCCAGCATTTT
>.|TRBV19|.|TRBJ1-2
CASSTMTTANYGYTF
TGTGCCAGTAGTACCATGACGACAGCTAACTATGGCTACACCTTC
>.|TRBV28|few|TRBJ1-1
CASRPPGVRTEAFF
TGTGCCAGCAGACCCCCAGGTGTGCGCACTGAAGCTTTCTTT
>.|TRBV4-3|few|TRBJ2-6
CASSQDVRLPLGANVLTF
TGCGCCAGCAGCCAAGACGTCAGGCTTCCTCTCGGGGCCAACGTCCTGACTTTC
>TRBD1|TRBV9|many|TRBJ2-3
CASSKGQGGNTQYF
TGTGCCAGCAGTAAGGGACAGGGGGGAAATACGCAGTATTTT
>.|TRBV6-6|.|TRBJ1-4
CASRLTPMTEKLFF
TGTGCCAGCAGGTTGACACCAATGACTGAAAAACTGTTTTTT
>.|TRBV2|.|TRBJ2-3
CASTRGLSWYF
TGTGCCAGCACCCGGGGACTTAGCTGGTATTTT
>TRBD1|TRBV6-5|.|TRBJ1-1
CASSYSTAQGMPEAFF
TGTGCCAGCAGTTACTCGACGGCACAGGGGATGCCTGAAGCTTTCTTT
>TRBD1|TRBV9|.|TRBJ2-1
CASSGDRDPYNEQFF
TGTGCCAGCAGCGGGGACAGGGATCCCTACAATGAGCAGTTCTTC
>.|TRBV20-1|few|TRBJ1-1
CSAYWNTEAFF
TGCAGTGCCTATTGGAACACTGAAGCTTTCTTT
>.|TRBV27|few|TRBJ1-1
CASSSGLLEAFF
TGTGCCAGCAGTTCGGGACTCCTAGAAGCTTTCTTT
>TRBD1|TRBV5-1|.|TRBJ1-2
CASSTGQGPNYGYTF
TGCGCCAGCAGCACCGGACAGGGCCCTAACTATGGCTACACCTTC
>TRBD2|TRBV5-1|few|TRBJ2-3
CASSSGLAGGPNTDTQYF
TGCGCCAGCAGCTCCGGACTAGCGGGAGGGCCTAACACAGATACGCAGTATTTT
>TRBD1|TRBV11-1|few|TRBJ1-2
CASSSGTANYGYTF
TGTGCCAGCAGCTCCGGGACAGCTAACTATGGCTACACCTTC
>.|TRBV28|few|TRBJ2-1
CASSPLTGSGNEQFF
TGTGCCAGCAGTCCTCTGACGGGGTCGGGGAATGAGCAGTTCTTC
>.|TRBV30|.|TRBJ1-5
CAWNPGNQPQHF
TGTGCCTGGAATCCCGGGAATCAGCCCCAGCATTTT
>.|TRBV6-6|few|TRBJ1-5
CASSYPIGQIDQPQHF
TGTGCCAGCAGTTACCCTATTGGACAGATCGATCAGCCCCAGCATTTT